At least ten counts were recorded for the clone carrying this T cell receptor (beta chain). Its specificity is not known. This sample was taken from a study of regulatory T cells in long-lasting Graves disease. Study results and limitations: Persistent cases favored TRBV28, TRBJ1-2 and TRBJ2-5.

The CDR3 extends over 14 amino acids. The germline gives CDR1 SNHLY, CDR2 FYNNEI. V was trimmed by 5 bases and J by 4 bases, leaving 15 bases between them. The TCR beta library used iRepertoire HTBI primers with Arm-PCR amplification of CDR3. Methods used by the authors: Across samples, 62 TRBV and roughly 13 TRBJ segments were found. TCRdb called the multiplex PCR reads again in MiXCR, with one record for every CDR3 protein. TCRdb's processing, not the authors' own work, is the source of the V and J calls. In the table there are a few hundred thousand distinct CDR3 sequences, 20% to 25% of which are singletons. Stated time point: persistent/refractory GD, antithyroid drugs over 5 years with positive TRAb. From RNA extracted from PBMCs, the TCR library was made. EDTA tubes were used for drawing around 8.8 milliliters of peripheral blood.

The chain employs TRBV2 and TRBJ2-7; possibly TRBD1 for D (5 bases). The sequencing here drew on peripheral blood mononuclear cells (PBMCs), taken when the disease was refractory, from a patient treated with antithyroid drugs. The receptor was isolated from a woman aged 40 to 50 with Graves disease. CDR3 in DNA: TGTGCCAGCAGTATCAGGGTAAGGGGATACGAGCAGTACTTC. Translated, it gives CASSIRVRGYEQYF. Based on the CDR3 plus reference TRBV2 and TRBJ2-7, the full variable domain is EPEVTQTPSHQVTQMGQEVILRCVPISNHLYFYWYRQILGQKVEFLVSFYNNEISEKSEIFDDQFSVERPDGSNFTLKIRSTKLEDSAMYFCASSIRVRGYEQYFGPGTRLTVT.